This T cell receptor (beta chain) was captured in a study of metastatic and nonmetastatic thyroid tumors. For the study at large: Across blood and tumor or nodule tissue, repertoires from malignant and benign thyroid patients were compared with one another.

Findings of the study overall: TCR beta diversity was reportedly significantly higher in malignant thyroid tumors than benign nodules, in blood and tumor.

Original methodology: Researchers built a distant-metastasis classifier for papillary thyroid cancer that drew on CDR3 differences across clinicopathological groups. Using MiXCR, TCRdb reanalyzed the PCR reads. The V and J calls reflect TCRdb's pipeline rather than the authors' work. The sample shows some 28,000 clones, about 22% of them seen only once. Germline trimming cut 0 bases from V and 3 bases from J; bases unmatched to any gene: 5. Germline CDR1 is MNHEY and CDR2 is SVGAGI. This CDR3 comprises 17 residues. There are many counts of this clone. Its antigen is not identified. Thyroid surgery took place with no prior treatment in any patient.

This receptor was obtained from a female donor with papillary thyroid cancer or a benign thyroid nodule (not recorded which). Some clones in this sample may be carry-over from other donors' samples. The sample taken for sequencing was blood. The V call is TRBV6-5, the J call TRBJ2-1, with 10 positions matching TRBD2. CDR3 nucleotides: TGTGCCAGCAGTTACTCCGGACTAGCGGAAGGCTACAATGAGCAGTTCTTC. Protein product: CASSYSGLAEGYNEQFF.